This TCR beta chain was documented in a study of shared clonotypes between healthy human individuals (dated by TCRdb to the early 2020s). Regarding the study in general: The cohort comprised a couple of women and a few men aged 18 to 49 years. To estimate repertoire size and how much clonotype sharing occurs between individuals, the study deeply sequenced the blood TCR repertoires of 4 to 6 healthy adults. Leukapheresis yielded between about 0.94 and 9.5 billion PBMCs per donor. Different laboratories and diverse techniques were used to prepare libraries and sequence TCR repertoires, to increase sequencing depth and limit assay-specific biases.

Trimming leaves V shorter by 2 bases and J shorter by 7 bases, with the junction holding 16 bases beyond the gene matches. The germline V gene (reference sequence) provides CDR1 GTSNPN and CDR2 SVGIG. From the cysteine up to the phenylalanine, the CDR3 has a length of 17 residues. Only CDR3 DNA is held: 51 bases, read in frame from base 1. Study-wide findings and limitations: Pairwise subsampling led to the expectation that sequencing depth would affect the degree of clonotype sharing among donors. The genetic and exposure-history diversity represented was limited by the small number of donors. Sampling was restricted to blood, and TCR repertoires in tissue are likely to differ from TCR repertoires in blood.

This clone was seen many times. Its recognized antigen is unknown. No much larger clonotype is one base removed from it; base qualities were not supplied. Using the deep immunoSEQ assay, TCR CDR3 regions were amplified from genomic DNA by multiplex PCR. Extracted genomic DNA from each cell subset was distributed evenly across all wells of several immunoSEQ 96-well plates, and each plate was treated as a replicate. Each replicate PCR for unsorted PBMC received roughly 300 ng genomic DNA, equal to around 30,000 T cell genomes. Ten immunoSEQ deep assay plates were used to sequence unsorted PBMC genomic DNA. Purified libraries were quantified with a Qubit 3.0 fluorometer, sized on a Bioanalyzer 2100, and re-quantified with the KAPA Library Quantification kit. Each immunoSEQ 96-well plate was sequenced on its own single-read 150-cycle Illumina NextSeq 550 flow cell. On the study's bioinformatics: The immunoSEQ output contained only junctional sequences without quality scores, so filtering could not match that applied to full-length reads. Sequences were annotated with PyIR, a Python wrapper for IgBLAST v1.9, and V/J genes and CDR3 were assigned using IMGT germline references. Reads with weak V/J assignments (E-value above 1e-6), missing CDR3, stop codons, out-of-frame junctions, or ambiguous translated residues were removed. V3J clonotypes were defined as sequences sharing the same inferred V gene, J gene, and CDR3 amino acid sequence. Percentage overlap between repertoires was calculated by dividing the number of shared unique clonotypes by the size of the smaller repertoire. Three approaches were used to assess repertoire richness: RTK rarefaction, the Chao1 estimator, and Recon v2.1 estimates of unobserved clonotypes. TCRdb stores this immuneACCESS table with in-frame sequences only. Part of the clones is absent; in the studies checked, under half of the shortfall reflects unresolved V genes, and no reason is known for the rest. D and trimming come from the DNA, and the V and J calls and clone size come from that table. Present in this sample are 75,000 to 100,000 clones, over 40% of which were seen just once. Around 15% of the sample rests with the top ten.

Healthy HIV-negative adults with no recently reported acute infections or vaccinations were included as donors. Every donor was a Caucasian adult living in Nashville, Tennessee, USA. For unsorted samples, around 85 million PBMCs were counted, and genomic DNA was extracted using the QIAamp DNA Blood Mini kit. After blood collection by leukapheresis, PBMCs were isolated using Ficoll-Histopaque density gradient centrifugation and then cryopreserved in the vapor phase of liquid nitrogen. The source of this sequence is a woman aged 40 to 50 in good health. Some clones in this sample may be carry-over from other donors' samples. Material for sequencing was PBMCs. This sequence uses TRBV30 and TRBJ1-4; TRBD1 agrees with 7 junctional bases. The CDR3 corresponds to CAWSRDRATILSEKLFF. In nucleotides, the sequence is TGTGCCTGGAGTAGGGACAGAGCGACTATTTTGAGTGAAAAACTGTTTTTT.